The 3 T cell receptor beta chains presented below share a single source sample, sequenced in a study of T cells in Graves' hyperthyroidism and ophthalmopathy. Amplification of TCR beta CDR3 regions used RNA as the template. During a first-round RT-PCR of the TCR CDR3, the HTBI primer set was used. TCRdb reprocessed the multiplex PCR reads via MiXCR and lists one record per CDR3 protein. The sample lists approximately 560,000 distinct CDR3 sequences; roughly 14% were seen once. Sample: blood. The receptors originated from a woman aged 30 to 39 with Graves' hyperthyroidism.

This sequence joins TRBV6-2 or TRBV6-3 and TRBJ2-5; D is tentatively TRBD1 or TRBD2 (6 bases each). Germline lookup yields CDR1 MNHEY and CDR2 SVGEGT. V was pared by 6 bases and J by 2 bases, with 34 bases between. CDR3 length equals 21 residues. The CDR3 DNA follows: TGTGCCAGCAGACGGACAGCTTTCGAGGGGGGTTTCTTCCGGGGACAAGAGACCCAGTACTTC. This encodes CASRRTAFEGGFFRGQETQYF.

J is TRBJ2-2 and V is TRBV14; D is uncertain. This CDR3 contains 15 residues. The germline V gene encodes CDR1 SGHDN and CDR2 FVKESK. V shed 1 base and J shed 5 bases, with 11 bases lying between them. This CDR3 is CASSQAVVWTGELFF. As DNA, the CDR3 is TGTGCCAGCAGCCAAGCGGTAGTGTGGACCGGGGAGCTGTTTTTT.

Concerning this clonotype itself: A much bigger clone sits one base away, suggesting this may be a read error. J is TRBJ2-5 and V is TRBV20-1; no clear D gene. Germline V CDR1 and CDR2: DFQATT, SNEGSKA (reference sequence). V lost 0 bases and J 3 bases, leaving 11 bases between the germline ends. This CDR3 is 14 amino acids long. The CDR3 DNA sequence: TGCAGTGCTAGAGATTCTTTGGCCGAAGAGACCCAGTACTTC. This encodes CSARDSLAEETQYF.